Listed here are 26 T cell receptor beta chains from one sample, sequenced in a study of cytomegalovirus exposure and HLA in healthy donors. With 60 Vbeta and 13 Jbeta primers, the PCR was carried out. Clones were sequenced by immunoSEQ multiplex PCR, and TCRdb holds only the in-frame ones, with some missing. The sample includes about 140,000 clones, approximately 84% of them seen just once. Sequencing was performed on PBMCs. The receptors shown here come from a young man in good health and CMV-seropositive.

V is TRBV4-1 and J is TRBJ1-4; a possible D gene is TRBD1 (5 bases). CDR3 size: 16 residues. The germline CDR1 and CDR2 sequences are MGHRA and YSYEKL. The V end lost 3 bases, the J end lost 0 bases, and 11 bases lay between the germline ends. The CDR3 DNA follows: TGCGCCAGCAGCCAGGGGCCGGACCCAACTAATGAAAAACTGTTTTTT. It encodes CASSQGPDPTNEKLFF.

This chain joins TRBV28 and TRBJ2-1; 16 positions agree with TRBD2. The length of the CDR3 is 19 residues. Germline lookup yields CDR1 MDHEN and CDR2 SYDVKM. The J segment lost 8 bases and the V segment lost 2 bases, leaving 12 bases of the junction unmatched. This CDR3 reads CASSLAGTSGRASQDEQFF. The CDR3 DNA is TGTGCCAGCAGTTTAGCCGGGACTAGCGGGAGGGCCTCCCAGGATGAGCAGTTCTTC. Filled out from reference TRBV28 and TRBJ2-1, the complete variable domain reads DVKVTQSSRYLVKRTGEKVFLECVQDMDHENMFWYRQDPGLGLRLIYFSYDVKMKEKGDIPEGYSVSREKKERFSLILESASTNQTSMYLCASSLAGTSGRASQDEQFFGPGTRLTVL.

The rearrangement uses TRBV5-1 and TRBJ2-5, with 8 bases aligning to TRBD1. J lost 6 bases, V lost 5 bases, and 9 bases had no gene match. Germline V gene data show CDR1 as SGHRS and CDR2 as YFSETQ. CDR3 length: 14 residues. CDR3 sequence (DNA): TGCGCCAGCAGGAGAGACAGGGGAAGGCAGACCCAGTACTTC. This gives the protein CASRRDRGRQTQYF.

The chain uses TRBV6-1 and TRBJ1-4; 7 bases match TRBD1. This CDR3 is built from 14 residues. Germline CDR1 MNHNS, CDR2 SASEGT. The V segment lost 7 bases and the J segment 2 bases; nucleotides outside the gene matches: 4. The CDR3 nucleotides are TGTGCCAGCATGATGACAGGGACTAATGAAAAACTGTTTTTT. This codes for CASMMTGTNEKLFF.

CDR3: CASSYQGTVNTEAFF. The DNA of the CDR3 is TGTGCCAGCAGTTACCAGGGGACGGTTAACACTGAAGCTTTCTTT. V usage is TRBV6-6 and J usage is TRBJ1-1; D perhaps matches TRBD1 (6 bases). Deletions cut 2 bases from V and 2 bases from J, with 12 bases between. This CDR3 has 15 amino acids. In germline, CDR1 is MNHNY, CDR2 SVGAGI (reference sequence).

This clone has more than one count but fewer than ten. The chain has TRBV28 and TRBJ1-2; D not certain. Germline values: CDR1 MDHEN, CDR2 SYDVKM. The CDR3 has 11 residues. Deletions cut 6 bases from V and 12 bases from J, with 14 bases between. Here the CDR3 reads CASRSRWEDTF. DNA of the CDR3: TGTGCCAGCAGGTCGAGGTGGGAGGACACCTTC.

V and J are TRBV18 and TRBJ1-6, with D hard to call. CDR1 is KGHSH and CDR2 is LQKENI in the germline V gene. The V gene lost 3 bases and the J gene lost 1 base, with 7 bases spanning the gap. The CDR3 runs to 15 residues. The CDR3 loop reads CASSPPRSYNSPLHF. CDR3 nucleotide sequence: TGTGCCAGCTCACCCCCGAGGTCCTATAATTCACCCCTCCACTTT.

The chain joins TRBV18 to TRBJ2-7; D might be TRBD1 (7 bases). CDR3 size: 14 residues. V was pared by 0 bases and J by 5 bases, with 11 bases between. Germline V gene data show CDR1 as KGHSH and CDR2 as LQKENI. In DNA form, the CDR3 reads TGTGCCAGCTCACCACCGTCAGGGGGGAACGAGCAGTACTTC. Translation: CASSPPSGGNEQYF.

The genes are TRBV28 and TRBJ1-4; D might be TRBD1 (6 bases). CDR3 length equals 16 residues. Germline V lookup: CDR1 MDHEN, CDR2 SYDVKM. Trimming removed 6 bases from V and 2 bases from J, with 16 bases in between. The CDR3 reads CASSSAGAGTNEKLFF. Written as DNA, the CDR3 is TGTGCCAGCAGCTCAGCGGGGGCAGGGACTAATGAAAAACTGTTTTTT.

The J gene is TRBJ2-2, the V gene TRBV2, with 7 bases identical to TRBD2. V lost 4 bases to trimming and J lost 3 bases; unmatched junction nucleotides: 5. Germline V CDR1 and CDR2: SNHLY, FYNNEI. The length of the CDR3 is 15 residues. CDR3 bases: TGTGCCAGCAGTGGCCCTAGCGGACACACCGGGGAGCTGTTTTTT. Translated: CASSGPSGHTGELFF.

This chain joins TRBV6-5 and TRBJ2-4; a possible D gene is TRBD1 (5 bases). The CDR3 length is 13 residues. V lost 2 bases, J lost 5 bases, and 7 bases lay in between. The V gene's germline CDR1 is MNHEY and CDR2 SVGAGI. The CDR3 nucleotides read TGTGCCAGCAGTTACGGGGCCCAAAACATTCAGTACTTC. Residues: CASSYGAQNIQYF.

About this clone: Relative to the germline gene, one junction end is altered; a read error may explain this. The rearrangement joins TRBV7-7 to TRBJ2-2; 9 bases fit TRBD1. The V gene's germline CDR1 is SSHAT and CDR2 FNYEAQ (reference sequence). The CDR3 has 14 amino acids. Here the CDR3 reads CASSLGQGGGELFF. For the CDR3, the DNA is TGTGCTAGCAGCTTGGGACAGGGTGGCGGGGAGCTGTTTTTT.

This chain uses TRBV7-3 with TRBJ2-5; tentatively, D is TRBD1 (6 bases). The last part of the DNA fits TRBJ2-7 better; the J call may be wrong. CDR3 size: 13 residues. Germline loops: CDR1 SGHTA, CDR2 FQGTGA. DNA for the CDR3: TGTGCCAGCAGCGAACAAGCAGGGGACGAGCAGTACTTC. Protein product: CASSEQAGDEQYF.

The genes are TRBV19 and TRBJ1-5; tentative D call: TRBD1 (5 bases). Germline V lookup: CDR1 LNHDA, CDR2 SQIVND (reference sequence). V lost 5 bases, J lost 0 bases, and 11 bases lay in between. The CDR3 spans 15 residues. CDR3 in amino acids: CASSLDSDSNQPQHF. For the CDR3, the DNA is TGTGCCAGTAGTCTTGACAGTGATAGCAATCAGCCCCAGCATTTT.

The rearrangement uses TRBV9 and TRBJ2-7; D perhaps matches TRBD2 (5 bases). The V gene's germline CDR1 is SGDLS and CDR2 YYNGEE. The CDR3 covers 12 residues. Trimming left V 4 bases short and J 2 bases short, with 7 bases between. CDR3 DNA sequence: TGTGCCAGCAGCCCCGGGGCCTACGAGCAGTACTTC. Its translation is CASSPGAYEQYF.

V usage is TRBV7-9 and J usage is TRBJ1-3, with 9 bases lining up with TRBD1. V shed 5 bases and J 3 bases; nucleotides not matched to a gene: 8. The germline V gene encodes CDR1 SEHNR and CDR2 FQNEAQ (reference sequence). The CDR3 has 16 amino acids. The CDR3 reads CASSGGTGLVGNTIYF. The CDR3 DNA is TGTGCCAGCAGCGGAGGGACAGGGCTTGTTGGAAACACCATATATTTT.

V and J are TRBV14 and TRBJ2-2, with a tentative D call TRBD1 (6 bases). In germline, CDR1 is SGHDN, CDR2 FVKESK. CDR3 size: 16 residues. V gave up 2 bases and J gave up 3 bases, with 13 bases separating them. In DNA, the CDR3 is TGTGCCAGCAGCCAATGGGGGCAGGGTGACACCGGGGAGCTGTTTTTT. Translated: CASSQWGQGDTGELFF.

The rearrangement joins TRBV10-3 to TRBJ2-7; 8 nucleotides line up with TRBD1. V gave up 6 bases and J gave up 2 bases; unmatched junction bases: 6. Germline CDR1 is ENHRY and CDR2 is SYGVKD. This CDR3 spans 14 amino acids. This CDR3 is CAIRDGTGAYEQYF. The CDR3 region has the DNA TGTGCCATCAGAGACGGGACAGGTGCCTACGAGCAGTACTTC.

The CDR3 here is CASSAGTSAGELFF. For the CDR3, the DNA is TGTGCCAGCAGTGCCGGGACTTCCGCCGGGGAGCTGTTTTTT. The chain uses TRBV6-4 and TRBJ2-2, with a weak D call TRBD2 (6 bases). Germline assignment: CDR1 MRHNA and CDR2 SNTAGT. The CDR3 is 14 amino acids. V gave up 4 bases and J gave up 6 bases, with 12 bases separating them.

Here the CDR3 reads CASSSLGQNQETQYF. The CDR3 coding sequence is TGCGCCAGCAGCTCGCTCGGACAGAACCAAGAGACCCAGTACTTC. The genes are TRBV5-1 and TRBJ2-5; D is perhaps TRBD1 (6 bases). V was cut by 3 bases and J by 0 bases, with 12 bases left in between. The length of the CDR3 is 15 residues. The germline CDR1 and CDR2 sequences are SGHRS and YFSETQ.

This chain joins TRBV28 and TRBJ1-1; D gene unclear. CDR3 size: 13 residues. The germline V and J ends were trimmed by 8 bases and 0 bases, with 10 bases remaining between them. Per the germline V gene, CDR1 is MDHEN and CDR2 is SYDVKM. The CDR3 region has the DNA TGTGCCAGCTCGCCGGTTTTGAACACTGAAGCTTTCTTT. Residues: CASSPVLNTEAFF.

The chain employs TRBV18 and TRBJ1-1, with 9 bases lining up with TRBD1. Germline CDR1 KGHSH, CDR2 LQKENI. CDR3 size: 15 residues. With 2 bases clipped from V and 4 bases from J, the junction kept 5 bases outside the gene matches. In DNA form, the CDR3 reads TGTGCCAGCTCACCAAGGGACAGGGTTCTCACTGAAGCTTTCTTT. Protein product: CASSPRDRVLTEAFF.

The rearrangement joins TRBV7-3 to TRBJ2-5; 9 nucleotides match TRBD2. The CDR3 is 16 amino acids. V was pared by 2 bases and J by 1 base, with 5 bases of the junction left unmatched. CDR1 and CDR2 (germline): SGHTA, FQGTGA. DNA of the CDR3: TGTGCCAGCAGCTTATGGGCGGGAGGGACCCAAGAGACCCAGTACTTC. Protein product: CASSLWAGGTQETQYF.

The rearrangement uses TRBV2 and TRBJ1-1, with 8 bases matching TRBD1. Looked up from germline, CDR1 is SNHLY and CDR2 is FYNNEI. The CDR3 spans 13 residues. The trim removed 6 bases at V and 5 bases at J, leaving 5 bases unmatched. In DNA, the CDR3 is TGTGCCAGCAGCGACAGGGGCGGAACTGAAGCTTTCTTT. Translating it yields CASSDRGGTEAFF.

The J gene is TRBJ2-1, the V gene TRBV6-5; no definite D call. The V end lost 0 bases, the J end lost 4 bases, and 7 bases lay between the germline ends. CDR1 is MNHEY and CDR2 is SVGAGI in the germline V gene. CDR3 size: 14 residues. The CDR3 DNA sequence: TGTGCCAGCAGTTACTCGGTACAGTACAATGAGCAGTTCTTC. Protein product: CASSYSVQYNEQFF.

The chain has TRBV19 and TRBJ1-1; D perhaps matches TRBD1 (5 bases). V shed 10 bases and J shed 1 base, with 16 bases lying between them. Looked up from germline, CDR1 is LNHDA and CDR2 is SQIVND (reference sequence). The CDR3 is 14 amino acids. The CDR3 loop is CAITPTAWNTEAFF. CDR3 coding DNA: TGTGCCATAACACCGACAGCCTGGAACACTGAAGCTTTCTTT.